These T cell receptor beta chains were read from a single sample in a study of OX40 agonist ivuxolimab in advanced cancers. The data were produced by immunoSEQ multiplex PCR, yet TCRdb's version contains in-frame clones alone and is incomplete. The sample consists of tens of thousands of clones, 79% of them appearing once. This sample comprised CD4+ or CD8+ T cells sorted from blood, obtained in a trial of the OX40 agonist ivuxolimab. The receptors here all came from an adult with an advanced solid tumor such as melanoma, head and neck, liver or kidney cancer. Each CDR3 is given with its conserved first and last residue. A D gene is named only where the DNA matches it firmly. Size is stated for part of the rows, as once, few or many counts, or as a class when the clone is expanded.

v_call: TRBV11-2; clone_size: .; d_call: TRBD1; j_call: TRBJ1-2; cdr3_aa: CASSSYLSGQDVYGYTF; cdr3_nt: TGTGCCAGCAGCTCGTATCTATCGGGACAGGATGTCTATGGCTACACCTTC
v_call: TRBV12-5; clone_size: .; d_call: .; j_call: TRBJ2-3; cdr3_aa: CASGLIIGGGGGPDTQYF; cdr3_nt: TGTGCTAGTGGTTTAATCATAGGAGGAGGGGGAGGGCCAGATACGCAGTATTTT
v_call: TRBV7-9; clone_size: once; d_call: TRBD1; j_call: TRBJ2-7; cdr3_aa: CASSFRDRDTYEQYF; cdr3_nt: TGTGCCAGCAGCTTCCGGGACAGGGATACCTACGAGCAGTACTTC
v_call: TRBV18; clone_size: .; d_call: TRBD1; j_call: TRBJ1-5; cdr3_aa: CASSPREGAGNQPQHF; cdr3_nt: TGTGCCAGCTCACCCCGGGAGGGGGCCGGCAATCAGCCCCAGCATTTT
v_call: TRBV13; clone_size: .; d_call: .; j_call: TRBJ2-3; cdr3_aa: CASSFNANKNTDTQYF; cdr3_nt: TGTGCCAGCAGCTTTAACGCCAACAAAAACACAGATACGCAGTATTTT
v_call: TRBV7-9; clone_size: .; d_call: TRBD2; j_call: TRBJ2-5; cdr3_aa: CASREGLQETQYF; cdr3_nt: TGTGCCAGCAGGGAGGGACTACAAGAGACCCAGTACTTC
v_call: TRBV29-1; clone_size: .; d_call: TRBD1; j_call: TRBJ2-7; cdr3_aa: CSGYSGGSYEQYF; cdr3_nt: TGCAGCGGATACTCAGGGGGCTCTTACGAGCAGTACTTC
v_call: TRBV5-6; clone_size: once; d_call: .; j_call: TRBJ2-3; cdr3_aa: CASSSLIGSTDTQYF; cdr3_nt: TGTGCCAGCAGTTCCCTTATCGGATCCACAGATACGCAGTATTTT
v_call: TRBV7-6; clone_size: few; d_call: .; j_call: TRBJ2-7; cdr3_aa: CASSDQGVGVLSEQYF; cdr3_nt: TGTGCCAGCAGCGACCAGGGAGTGGGAGTCTTGAGCGAGCAGTACTTC
v_call: TRBV9; clone_size: .; d_call: TRBD1; j_call: TRBJ1-6; cdr3_aa: CASSVAGTGVHSPLHF; cdr3_nt: TGTGCCAGCAGCGTAGCAGGGACAGGGGTCCATTCACCCCTCCACTTT
v_call: TRBV4-2; clone_size: .; d_call: .; j_call: TRBJ1-5; cdr3_aa: CASSYGGLEDQPQHF; cdr3_nt: TGTGCCAGCAGCTATGGGGGGCTTGAGGATCAGCCCCAGCATTTT
v_call: TRBV18; clone_size: .; d_call: TRBD1; j_call: TRBJ2-2; cdr3_aa: CASSPMGQSNTGELFF; cdr3_nt: TGTGCCAGCTCACCGATGGGACAGAGCAACACCGGGGAGCTGTTTTTT
v_call: TRBV9; clone_size: .; d_call: .; j_call: TRBJ2-7; cdr3_aa: CASSPQVSRRGGYYEQYF; cdr3_nt: TGTGCCAGCAGCCCCCAGGTGAGCAGGAGGGGGGGCTACTACGAGCAGTACTTC
v_call: TRBV4-1; clone_size: .; d_call: TRBD1; j_call: TRBJ1-2; cdr3_aa: CASSQDPGQGSGYTF; cdr3_nt: TGCGCCAGCAGCCAAGACCCGGGACAGGGAAGTGGCTACACCTTC
v_call: TRBV27; clone_size: .; d_call: TRBD1; j_call: TRBJ1-2; cdr3_aa: CASTKQGAGGYTF; cdr3_nt: TGTGCCAGCACCAAACAGGGGGCGGGAGGCTACACCTTC
v_call: TRBV5-6; clone_size: .; d_call: .; j_call: TRBJ2-7; cdr3_aa: CASSPGRRVYEQYF; cdr3_nt: TGTGCCAGCAGCCCCGGACGTCGGGTTTACGAGCAGTACTTC
v_call: TRBV14; clone_size: .; d_call: TRBD1; j_call: TRBJ1-1; cdr3_aa: CASSQLTGVNTEAFF; cdr3_nt: TGTGCCAGCAGCCAACTGACAGGGGTGAACACTGAAGCTTTCTTT
v_call: TRBV19; clone_size: .; d_call: .; j_call: TRBJ2-7; cdr3_aa: CASSVTGYFHYEQYF; cdr3_nt: TGTGCCAGTAGTGTAACAGGGTATTTCCACTACGAGCAGTACTTC
v_call: TRBV19; clone_size: .; d_call: TRBD1; j_call: TRBJ2-3; cdr3_aa: CASSRTGAPRTDTQYF; cdr3_nt: TGTGCCAGTAGTAGGACAGGGGCCCCACGCACAGATACGCAGTATTTT
v_call: TRBV4-1; clone_size: .; d_call: .; j_call: TRBJ1-4; cdr3_aa: CASSQVYDLGVSNEKLFF; cdr3_nt: TGCGCCAGCAGCCAAGTTTACGATCTGGGAGTCTCGAATGAAAAACTGTTTTTT
v_call: TRBV30; clone_size: .; d_call: .; j_call: TRBJ2-1; cdr3_aa: CAWSLEVRQFF; cdr3_nt: TGTGCCTGGAGTCTAGAGGTTAGGCAGTTCTTC
v_call: TRBV14; clone_size: .; d_call: .; j_call: TRBJ2-7; cdr3_aa: CASSQGGSSYEQYF; cdr3_nt: TGTGCCAGCAGCCAAGGCGGAAGCTCCTACGAGCAGTACTTC
v_call: TRBV19; clone_size: .; d_call: TRBD1; j_call: TRBJ2-1; cdr3_aa: CASSFGQGLDEQFF; cdr3_nt: TGTGCCAGTAGTTTCGGACAGGGATTGGATGAGCAGTTCTTC